This record looks at one TCR beta chain sequence and its context. A few counts support this clonotype. Its cognate antigen has yet to be identified. There are no base qualities to consult, and no much larger clone falls within one base. This record comes from a study of T-cell memory formation after mild COVID-19 (dated by TCRdb to the early 2020s). About the study as a whole: TCR sequence clusters from the two donors were largely donor specific. Longitudinal TCRalpha and TCRbeta repertoire sequencing tracked T-cell clones expanding and contracting after mild COVID-19 in two donors. The cohort was made up of two young adult volunteers, one female and one male, who were previously healthy. Study-wide conclusions, independent of this receptor: Contracting CD4+ clones appeared mostly in the CM and EM memory subsets, whereas CD8+ clones were enriched in EMRA. The study included only two mild cases, and larger cohorts that include severe cases with pre-infection samples were judged to be necessary. Whether the second-wave clones peaking on day 37 were SARS-CoV-2 specific was not confirmed. Clones that contracted from day 15 to 85 showed balanced CD4/CD8 phenotypes, whereas a second wave of clones that expanded from day 15 to 37 leaned towards CD4+. Some responding clones were detected in pre-infection memory, which suggested that pre-existing cross-reactive memory T cells had joined the SARS-CoV-2 response.

Ficoll-Paque density gradient centrifugation was the method used to isolate PBMCs. From a lookup of the germline V gene (reference sequence), CDR1 and CDR2 are MNHNY and SVGAGI. Trimming takes 5 bases off V and 2 bases off J; junction bases not matched to a gene: 6. From cysteine to phenylalanine, the CDR3 is 16 amino acids long. Only the CDR3 region is kept as DNA, spanning 48 bases read in frame from base 1. Instrument on record: Illumina NovaSeq 6000. cDNA libraries for TCRalpha and TCRbeta were prepared by 5'RACE using constant-segment primers, with sample barcodes and unique molecular identifiers added. Trizol reagent was used to extract RNA from every sample. Library amplification was performed in two PCR steps, and a second sample barcode and Illumina TruSeq adapters were introduced in the second step. The libraries were sequenced on an Illumina NovaSeq using 2 x 150 bp paired-end reads. From the authors' description of their analysis: Demultiplexing of reads and collapsing into UMI-guided consensus sequences were performed with migec v1.2.7. Using mixcr v2.1.11, the UMI consensuses were aligned to TRA and TRB V and J templates and assembled into clonotypes. A clonotype was counted as expanded or contracted only if both edgeR and NoisET called the change significant, with noise models trained on biological replicates. For edgeR calls, the cutoffs were a false discovery rate-adjusted p below 0.01 and a log2 fold-change threshold of 1. As an exploratory analysis of dynamics, max-normalized trajectories of the 1000 most abundant clonotypes were examined with PCA combined with hierarchical clustering. The CD4 or CD8 phenotype of responding clones was assigned using the separately sequenced CD4+ and CD8+ repertoires. Through fastp at Q25 and MiXCR, TCRdb rebuilt clones from the public reads, retaining in-frame beta chains. Every CDR3 protein is listed once, alongside the most common genes and DNA of its rows. The V and J calls follow TCRdb's processing rather than the paper's. This sample gives about 260,000 distinct CDR3 sequences in total; 16% of them show up just once. The ten top clones hold approximately 20% of the sample.

The V gene is TRBV6-6 and the J gene is TRBJ2-1; 10 nucleotides in the junction match TRBD2. The source of this sequence is a man aged 18 to 29 who had mild COVID-19 (a few samples of this study predate the infection). The sample titles of this study are shuffled in the database, so cell type and time point are left out; the donor was told from shared clones. What was sequenced was PBMCs or a T cell subset sorted from them (not recorded which). The nucleotide sequence reads TGTGCCAGCAGTGCAGCGGGGGGGCCGGCCTACAATGAGCAGTTCTTC. Its translation is CASSAAGGPAYNEQFF.